This TCR beta chain appears in the sequencing data of a study of T cell repertoires in cytomegalovirus infection. Turning to the study itself: Indications came from public TCR beta signatures; they pointed to CMV infection and to a matching HLA type. Whole-study results and caveats: Clonotype analysis showed dominance of the ex vivo response by HLA-C-restricted CMV-specific TCR beta clonotypes.

This clonotype was found a few times. Antigen specificity is unknown. TCRdb independently ran MiXCR on the reads; one entry per CDR3 protein. Of about 230,000 distinct CDR3 sequences listed, over 20% are singletons. Material: CD8+ T cells from PBMCs. This receptor was obtained from a human donor in good health (CMV status not recorded). Some clones in this sample may be carry-over from other donors' samples.

The DNA for the CDR3 is TGTGCCAGCACCCTAGGGCAGGGGGGCTCCTACAATGAGCAGTTCTTC. Amino acid sequence: CASTLGQGGSYNEQFF. The chain has TRBV2 and TRBJ2-1, with D tentatively TRBD1 (7 bases). Trimming took off 7 bases at V and 0 bases at J, with 16 bases between the two ends. The CDR3 is 16 amino acids. Looked up from germline, CDR1 is SNHLY and CDR2 is FYNNEI.